The clone carrying this TCR beta chain was detected only a few times. Synthesis of TCR cDNA relied on 5'RACE template switching, which attached a universal primer site and UMIs. From the 5' RACE reads, TCRdb called clonotypes with MiXCR, one entry per CDR3 protein. The table has around 350,000 distinct CDR3 sequences, roughly 12% seen once. The germline gives CDR1 SGHTA, CDR2 FQGNSA. V dropped 4 bases and J dropped 0 bases, with 12 bases sitting between them. The CDR3 has 15 residues. The sample comes from a study of T cells after yellow fever vaccination. The input for sequencing was PBMCs, taken on the day of the first yellow fever vaccination. The chain couples TRBV7-2 to TRBJ1-2; the D is unclear. The receptor's source is a man between 18 and 29 years old who received the YFV17D yellow fever vaccine. The CDR3 DNA is TGTGCCAGCAGCTCCCGGGCCTCGGCTAACTATGGCTACACCTTC. Protein product: CASSSRASANYGYTF.